These 24 T cell receptor beta chains came from one sample sequenced in a study of shared clonotypes between healthy human individuals. The method was immunoSEQ multiplex PCR; TCRdb's version includes in-frame clones alone and lacks a portion of them. The data hold around 1.6 million clones, with approximately 98% observed a single time. Material: naive CD4+ T cells sorted from blood. Subset of the sample: CD45RA+ positively selected. The source is a man aged 25-40 years in good health.

About this clone: Other DNA sequences in this specimen translate into the identical CDR3. The gene calls are TRBV5-4 and TRBJ1-1; TRBD1 matches at 7 bases. Germline assignment: CDR1 SGHNT and CDR2 YYREEE (reference sequence). Losses at the gene ends were 3 bases for V and 3 bases for J; bases not matched to a gene: 8. This CDR3 is 15 amino acids long. The CDR3 nucleotides read TGTGCCAGCAGCTCGCCTAGGCAGGGGGACACTGAAGCTTTCTTT. It translates to CASSSPRQGDTEAFF.

CDR3 bases: TGCGCCAGCAGCCAAAGAAGATCAACATTGGGGGCCAATGAAAAACTGTTTTTT. Translation: CASSQRRSTLGANEKLFF. The gene calls are TRBV5-1 and TRBJ1-4; maybe TRBD1 (6 bases). This CDR3 contains 18 residues. Trimming removed 4 bases at V and 5 bases at J, with 24 bases between. The germline CDR1 and CDR2 sequences are SGHRS and YFSETQ.

This rearrangement joins TRBV9 to TRBJ2-2; 9 bases are a match to TRBD2. The CDR3 consists of 16 residues. Unmatched junction bases numbered 2, after V lost 2 bases and J lost 0 bases. Germline CDR1 reads SGDLS; CDR2 reads YYNGEE. The CDR3 sequence is CASSVREGTNTGELFF. In DNA form, the CDR3 reads TGTGCCAGCAGCGTGCGGGAGGGAACGAACACCGGGGAGCTGTTTTTT.

The V call is TRBV7-6, the J call TRBJ2-3; D is possibly TRBD1 (5 bases). The germline V gene encodes CDR1 SGHVS and CDR2 FNYEAQ. The length of the CDR3 is 13 residues. With 1 base removed from V and 3 bases from J, the gap between germline ends came to 5 bases. The CDR3, as DNA: TGTGCCAGCAGCTTAGGACAGACAGATACGCAGTATTTT. Translating gives CASSLGQTDTQYF. Full variable domain (outside the CDR3, taken from reference TRBV7-6 and TRBJ2-3): GAGVSQSPRYKVTKRGQDVALRCDPISGHVSLYWYRQALGQGPEFLTYFNYEAQQDKSGLPNDRFSAERPEGSISTLTIQRTEQRDSAMYRCASSLGQTDTQYFGPGTRLTVL.

The genes are TRBV28 and TRBJ1-2; TRBD1 aligns across 7 bases. There are 15 residues in the CDR3. V dropped 6 bases and J dropped 4; count of bases not matched to a gene: 11. Germline V gene sequence: CDR1 MDHEN, CDR2 SYDVKM. Here the CDR3 reads CASSLDRVRVYGYTF. The CDR3 nucleotides are TGTGCCAGCAGCCTCGACAGGGTGCGCGTCTATGGCTACACCTTC.

The genes are TRBV19 and TRBJ2-7; TRBD2 is a possible D gene (6 bases). Germline V lookup: CDR1 LNHDA, CDR2 SQIVND (reference sequence). The CDR3 consists of 20 residues. V lost 5 bases and J 0 bases, leaving 29 bases between the germline ends. DNA of the CDR3: TGTGCCAGTAGTTCCCTGGAAACTGGGGCTGGGGGGTCGAACTCCTACGAGCAGTACTTC. Translated, it gives CASSSLETGAGGSNSYEQYF.

This clone appeared a single time. The CDR3 bases are TGCGCCAGCAGCCAAGTTCCCCGGGTTGGGAGCACAGATACGCAGTATTTT. It translates to CASSQVPRVGSTDTQYF. The J gene is TRBJ2-3, the V gene TRBV4-1; D ambiguous. The CDR3 length is 17 residues. Germline V CDR1 and CDR2: MGHRA, YSYEKL. Trimming left V 1 base short and J 0 bases short, with 14 bases between.

V gene TRBV10-2 combines with J gene TRBJ2-1; 13 positions match TRBD2. The CDR3 has 17 residues. V was pared by 2 bases and J by 4 bases, with 5 bases of the junction left unmatched. Germline V gene sequence: CDR1 WSHSY, CDR2 SAAADI. CDR3 DNA: TGCGCCAGCAGTGAGGGGACGGGACTAGCGGGATACAATGAGCAGTTCTTC. It is translated as CASSEGTGLAGYNEQFF.

The CDR3: CASSGTGLYQPQHF. DNA for the CDR3: TGTGCCAGCAGTGGCACAGGCCTCTATCAGCCCCAGCATTTT. The chain combines TRBV28 with TRBJ1-5; maybe TRBD1 (5 bases). Germline V gives CDR1 MDHEN, CDR2 SYDVKM. CDR3 size: 14 residues. V lost 5 bases and J 5 bases, leaving 13 bases between the germline ends.

The chain employs TRBV5-4 and TRBJ2-2, with D possibly being TRBD2 (5 bases). The CDR3 is 12 amino acids. Deletions cut 4 bases from V and 6 bases from J, with 7 bases between. From germline, CDR1 is SGHNT and CDR2 YYREEE (reference sequence). As DNA, the CDR3 is TGTGCCAGCAGCCATAGCGCCGGGGAGCTGTTTTTT. Protein sequence: CASSHSAGELFF.

The chain's CDR3 is CASSSGLAVTGELFF. The CDR3 coding sequence is TGTGCCAGCAGCTCCGGACTAGCCGTCACCGGGGAGCTGTTTTTT. The chain carries TRBV7-2 and TRBJ2-2, with 8 positions matching TRBD2. V shed 4 bases and J 4 bases; nucleotides not matched to a gene: 5. Germline assignment: CDR1 SGHTA and CDR2 FQGNSA. The CDR3 length is 15 residues.

This chain uses TRBV28 with TRBJ1-5; TRBD1 matches 7 bases. This CDR3 has 16 amino acids. Per the germline V gene, CDR1 is MDHEN and CDR2 is SYDVKM. After removal of 5 bases from V and 3 bases from J, the junction contained 10 bases not matched to a gene. The CDR3 bases are TGTGCCAGCAGTCAACCGACAGGGATAAACAATCAGCCCCAGCATTTT. Translating gives CASSQPTGINNQPQHF. Full variable domain (rest looked up from reference TRBV28 and TRBJ1-5): DVKVTQSSRYLVKRTGEKVFLECVQDMDHENMFWYRQDPGLGLRLIYFSYDVKMKEKGDIPEGYSVSREKKERFSLILESASTNQTSMYLCASSQPTGINNQPQHFGDGTRLSIL.

The chain links TRBV5-1 to TRBJ2-2; the D gene is possibly TRBD2 (6 bases). From germline, CDR1 is SGHRS and CDR2 YFSETQ. The CDR3 runs to 16 residues. V was shortened by 4 bases and J by 0 bases, with 13 bases between the two germline ends. The CDR3: CASSPNWGANTGELFF. Here the CDR3 DNA reads TGCGCCAGCAGCCCTAATTGGGGGGCGAACACCGGGGAGCTGTTTTTT. The full variable domain, its missing parts supplied by reference TRBV5-1 and TRBJ2-2, is KAGVTQTPRYLIKTRGQQVTLSCSPISGHRSVSWYQQTPGQGLQFLFEYFSETQRNKGNFPGRFSGRQFSNSRSEMNVSTLELGDSALYLCASSPNWGANTGELFFGEGSRLTVL.

CDR3 loop: CASSAGARREVETQYF. Written as DNA, the CDR3 is TGTGCCAGCAGCGCTGGGGCGCGCCGGGAGGTCGAGACCCAGTACTTC. The chain carries TRBV9 and TRBJ2-5; TRBD2 agrees at 7 bases. Germline trimming cut 3 bases from V and 5 bases from J; bases unmatched to any gene: 13. This CDR3 has 16 residues. Germline V gene sequence: CDR1 SGDLS, CDR2 YYNGEE.

J is TRBJ2-1 and V is TRBV11-2; D is possibly TRBD1 (6 bases). The length of the CDR3 is 13 residues. Trimming took 3 bases from V and 9 from J, leaving 12 bases between them. Germline CDR1 reads SGHAT; CDR2 reads FQNNGV. CDR3 amino acids: CASSFDFRGEQFF. CDR3 bases: TGTGCCAGCAGCTTCGACTTCAGGGGTGAGCAGTTCTTC.

The chain links TRBV11-1 to TRBJ2-3, with D possibly matching TRBD1 (5 bases). Per the germline V gene, CDR1 is SGHAT and CDR2 is FQDESV (reference sequence). Between the trimmed V and J ends, which lost 7 bases and 4 bases, there was a span of 21 bases. The CDR3 covers 16 residues. CDR3 residues: CASTTSWGSRADTQYF. CDR3 nucleotides: TGTGCCAGCACGACGAGTTGGGGCAGCAGGGCAGATACGCAGTATTTT.

This sequence joins TRBV11-2 and TRBJ2-7; either TRBD1 or TRBD2 may fit D (5 bases each). V was cut by 5 bases and J by 9 bases, with 23 bases left in between. Per germline, CDR1 SGHAT and CDR2 FQNNGV. CDR3 length equals 15 residues. CDR3 region: CASSAEGITVLAQYF. The CDR3 DNA reads TGTGCCAGCAGCGCCGAGGGGATTACGGTCTTAGCGCAGTACTTC.

DNA for the CDR3: TGCAGCGTTGGCGGGGGTAGGGCGTCGAATGAAAAACTGTTTTTT. As protein: CSVGGGRASNEKLFF. The chain couples TRBV29-1 to TRBJ1-4, with D perhaps matching TRBD1 (5 bases). From germline, CDR1 is SQVTM and CDR2 ANQGSEA. Deletions cut 4 bases from V and 5 bases from J, with 17 bases between. The CDR3 runs to 15 residues. Full variable domain (outside the CDR3, taken from reference TRBV29-1 and TRBJ1-4): SAVISQKPSRDICQRGTSLTIQCQVDSQVTMMFWYRQQPGQSLTLIATANQGSEATYESGFVIDKFPISRPNLTFSTLTVSNMSPEDSSIYLCSVGGGRASNEKLFFGSGTQLSVL.

The chain employs TRBV6-1 and TRBJ1-1; the D gene is possibly TRBD1 (5 bases). Germline V lookup: CDR1 MNHNS, CDR2 SASEGT. The CDR3 totals 12 residues. V lost 6 bases and J lost 8, with 13 bases in between. The CDR3 DNA follows: TGTGCCAGCAGGCCTGCCAGGGCCGAAGCTTTCTTT. It is translated as CASRPARAEAFF.

The CDR3 DNA reads TGCGCCAGCAGCCCGCCTCGGCAGGGTGGCACTGAAGCTTTCTTT. As protein: CASSPPRQGGTEAFF. This chain joins TRBV5-1 and TRBJ1-1; D may be TRBD1 (5 bases). The CDR3 spans 15 residues. Trimming took 4 bases from V and 4 from J, leaving 17 bases between them. Germline V gene data show CDR1 as SGHRS and CDR2 as YFSETQ.

The chain recombines TRBV5-1 with TRBJ2-1; D may be TRBD2 (5 bases). Trimming took off 0 bases at V and 9 bases at J, with 13 bases between the two ends. The CDR3 has 14 amino acids. The germline V gene encodes CDR1 SGHRS and CDR2 YFSETQ. CDR3 DNA: TGCGCCAGCAGCTTGGCCGGATCCCGGGGTGAGCAGTTCTTC. Translated: CASSLAGSRGEQFF.

The rearrangement joins TRBV11-2 to TRBJ1-1; D is perhaps TRBD1 (5 bases). The CDR3 has 13 residues. CDR1 is SGHAT, CDR2 FQNNGV, per germline. V was trimmed by 5 bases and J by 5 bases, leaving 12 bases between them. CDR3 bases: TGTGCCAGCAGCCGGGCGGGGGGTACTGAAGCTTTCTTT. Translation: CASSRAGGTEAFF.

The rearrangement joins TRBV11-2 to TRBJ2-6; D ambiguous. V lost 3 bases to trimming and J lost 0 bases, with 9 bases between them. Germline-derived CDR1 and CDR2 are SGHAT and FQNNGV. The CDR3 has 16 residues. The CDR3 DNA reads as TGTGCCAGCAGCTTTCCCCTGCCCTCTGGGGCCAACGTCCTGACTTTC. It codes for CASSFPLPSGANVLTF.

A note on this clone: A read error may account for a junction end that differs from germline. This rearrangement joins TRBV7-7 to TRBJ2-3; 8 bases fit TRBD2. Germline V lookup: CDR1 SSHAT, CDR2 FNYEAQ (reference sequence). The CDR3 sequence is 15 residues long. In nucleotides, the CDR3 is TGTGCTAGCAGCTTACTAGCGGACAGCACAGATACGCAGTATTTT. Encoded protein: CASSLLADSTDTQYF.